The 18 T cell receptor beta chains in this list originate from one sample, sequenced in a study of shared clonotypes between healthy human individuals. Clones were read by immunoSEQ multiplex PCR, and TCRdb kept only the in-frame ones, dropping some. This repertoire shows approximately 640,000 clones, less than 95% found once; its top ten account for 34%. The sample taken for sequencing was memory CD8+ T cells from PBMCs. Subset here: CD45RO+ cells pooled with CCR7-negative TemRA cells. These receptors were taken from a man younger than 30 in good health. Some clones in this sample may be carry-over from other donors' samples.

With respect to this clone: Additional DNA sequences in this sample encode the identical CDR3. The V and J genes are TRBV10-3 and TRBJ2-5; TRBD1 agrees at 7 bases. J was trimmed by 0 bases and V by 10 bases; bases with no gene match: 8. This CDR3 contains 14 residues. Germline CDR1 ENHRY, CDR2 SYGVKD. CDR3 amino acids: CATNPDRYQETQYF. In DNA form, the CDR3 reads TGTGCCACCAACCCGGACAGGTACCAAGAGACCCAGTACTTC.

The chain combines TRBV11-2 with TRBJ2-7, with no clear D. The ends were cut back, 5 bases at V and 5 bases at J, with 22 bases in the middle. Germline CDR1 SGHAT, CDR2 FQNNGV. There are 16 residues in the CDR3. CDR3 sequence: CASSPGRGQIHDEQYF. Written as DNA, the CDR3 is TGTGCCAGCAGCCCCGGTCGAGGCCAGATTCACGACGAGCAGTACTTC.

The CDR3 bases are TGTGCCAGCAGTTCCGGACGGGCCGTCCGCAATGAGCAGTTCTTC. Protein product: CASSSGRAVRNEQFF. The J gene is TRBJ2-1, the V gene TRBV6-5; no definite D call. This CDR3 contains 15 residues. Germline V gene sequence: CDR1 MNHEY, CDR2 SVGAGI. Between the trimmed V and J ends, which lost 4 bases and 6 bases, there was a span of 16 bases.

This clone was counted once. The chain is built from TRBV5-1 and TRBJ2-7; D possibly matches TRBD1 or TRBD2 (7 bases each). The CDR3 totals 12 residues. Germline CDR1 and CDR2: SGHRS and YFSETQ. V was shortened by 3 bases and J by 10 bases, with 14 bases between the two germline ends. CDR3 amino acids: CASSSGQRGQYF. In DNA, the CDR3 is TGCGCCAGCAGCTCGGGACAGCGGGGACAGTACTTC.

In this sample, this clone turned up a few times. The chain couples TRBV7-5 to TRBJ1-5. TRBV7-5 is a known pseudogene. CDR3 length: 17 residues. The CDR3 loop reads CARSLAGRDRRGQPQHF. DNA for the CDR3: TGTGCCAGAAGCTTAGCAGGACGCGACCGGAGGGGACAGCCCCAGCATTTT.

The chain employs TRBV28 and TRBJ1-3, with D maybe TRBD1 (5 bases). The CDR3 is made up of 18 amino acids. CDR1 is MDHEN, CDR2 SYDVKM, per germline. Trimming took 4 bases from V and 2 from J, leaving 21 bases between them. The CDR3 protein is CASSSPARDSGPGNTIYF. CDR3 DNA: TGTGCCAGCAGTTCCCCAGCCCGGGACTCCGGTCCTGGAAACACCATATATTTT.

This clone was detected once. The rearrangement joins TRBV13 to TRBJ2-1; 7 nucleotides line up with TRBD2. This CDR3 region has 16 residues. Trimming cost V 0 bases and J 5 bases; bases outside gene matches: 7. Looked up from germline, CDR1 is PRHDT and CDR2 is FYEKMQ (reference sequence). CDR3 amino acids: CASSLGPPGLDNEQFF. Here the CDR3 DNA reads TGTGCCAGCAGCTTAGGCCCCCCCGGACTAGACAATGAGCAGTTCTTC.

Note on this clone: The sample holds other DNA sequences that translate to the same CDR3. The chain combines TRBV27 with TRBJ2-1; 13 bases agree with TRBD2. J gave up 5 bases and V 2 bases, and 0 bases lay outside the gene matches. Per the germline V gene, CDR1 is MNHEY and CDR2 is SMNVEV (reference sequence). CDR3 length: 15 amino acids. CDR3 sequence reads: CASSLTSGGDNEQFF. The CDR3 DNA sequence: TGTGCCAGCAGTTTAACTAGCGGGGGGGACAATGAGCAGTTCTTC.

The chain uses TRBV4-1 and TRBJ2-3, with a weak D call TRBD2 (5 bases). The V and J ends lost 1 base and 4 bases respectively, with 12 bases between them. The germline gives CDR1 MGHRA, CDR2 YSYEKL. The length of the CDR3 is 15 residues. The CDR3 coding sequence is TGCGCCAGCAGCCAAGTTGCTAGCCGGGCAGATACGCAGTATTTT. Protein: CASSQVASRADTQYF.

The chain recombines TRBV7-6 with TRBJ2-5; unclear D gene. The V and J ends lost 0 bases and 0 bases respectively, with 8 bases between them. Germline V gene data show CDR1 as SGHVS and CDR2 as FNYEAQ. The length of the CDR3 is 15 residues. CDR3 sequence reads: CASSLADNYQETQYF. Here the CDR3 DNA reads TGTGCCAGCAGCTTAGCAGACAACTACCAAGAGACCCAGTACTTC.

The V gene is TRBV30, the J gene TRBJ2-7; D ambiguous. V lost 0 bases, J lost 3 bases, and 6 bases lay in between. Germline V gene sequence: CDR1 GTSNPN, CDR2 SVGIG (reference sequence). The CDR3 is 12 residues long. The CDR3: CAWSVGIYEQYF. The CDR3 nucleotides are TGTGCCTGGAGTGTAGGTATCTACGAGCAGTACTTC.

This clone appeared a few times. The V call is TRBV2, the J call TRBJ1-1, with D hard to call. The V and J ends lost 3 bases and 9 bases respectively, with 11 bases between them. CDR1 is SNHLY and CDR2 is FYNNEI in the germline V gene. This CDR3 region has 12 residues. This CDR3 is CASSDPQDKAFF. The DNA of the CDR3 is TGTGCCAGCAGTGACCCCCAAGATAAAGCTTTCTTT.

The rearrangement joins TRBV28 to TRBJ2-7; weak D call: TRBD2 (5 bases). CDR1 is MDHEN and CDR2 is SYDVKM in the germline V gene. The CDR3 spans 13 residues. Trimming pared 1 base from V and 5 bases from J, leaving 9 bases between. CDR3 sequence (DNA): TGTGCCAGCAGTTTATTTCGGGGTGACGAGCAGTACTTC. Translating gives CASSLFRGDEQYF.

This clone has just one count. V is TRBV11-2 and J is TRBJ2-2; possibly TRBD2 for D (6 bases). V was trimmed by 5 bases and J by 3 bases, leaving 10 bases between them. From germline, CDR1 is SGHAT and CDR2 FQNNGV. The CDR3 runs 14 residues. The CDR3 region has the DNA TGTGCCAGCAGCAAAGGGGAGGACACCGGGGAGCTGTTTTTT. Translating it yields CASSKGEDTGELFF.

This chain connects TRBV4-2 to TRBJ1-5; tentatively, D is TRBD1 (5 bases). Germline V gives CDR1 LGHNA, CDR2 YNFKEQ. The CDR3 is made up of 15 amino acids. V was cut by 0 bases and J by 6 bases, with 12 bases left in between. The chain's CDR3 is CASSQDGGSGQPQHF. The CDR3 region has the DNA TGTGCCAGCAGCCAAGATGGGGGTTCCGGTCAGCCCCAGCATTTT.

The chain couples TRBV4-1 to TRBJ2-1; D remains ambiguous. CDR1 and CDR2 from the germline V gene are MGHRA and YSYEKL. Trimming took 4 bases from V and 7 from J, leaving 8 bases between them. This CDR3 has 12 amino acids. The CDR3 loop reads CASSPDGNEQFF. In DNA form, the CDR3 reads TGCGCCAGCAGCCCCGACGGGAATGAGCAGTTCTTC.

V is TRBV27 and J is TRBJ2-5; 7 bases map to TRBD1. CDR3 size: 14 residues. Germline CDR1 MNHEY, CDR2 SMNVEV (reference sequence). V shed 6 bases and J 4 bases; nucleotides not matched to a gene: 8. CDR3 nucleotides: TGTGCCAGCAGCGTTGAGGGGGCCGGAGAGACCCAGTACTTC. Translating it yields CASSVEGAGETQYF.

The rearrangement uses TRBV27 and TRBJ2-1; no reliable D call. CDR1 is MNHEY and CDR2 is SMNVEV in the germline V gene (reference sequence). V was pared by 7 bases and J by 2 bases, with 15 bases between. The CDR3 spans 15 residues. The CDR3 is CASTEGPSAYNEQFF. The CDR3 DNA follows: TGTGCCAGCACCGAAGGCCCCTCGGCCTACAATGAGCAGTTCTTC.